These 16 T cell receptor beta chains were sequenced from one sample in a study of blood T cell repertoires in COVID-19 (dated by TCRdb to 2020 to 2022). Receptors were amplified or captured by the immunoSEQ multiplex PCR assay. TCRdb's version of the immuneACCESS table is confined to in-frame rearrangements and falls short of the full clone set. An unresolved V gene accounts for under half of the shortfall where checked; the remainder is of unknown origin. The sample table records about 210,000 clones; roughly four fifths of these occur just once. Clones ranked in the top ten supply over 9.5% of the sample. The specimen was peripheral blood. The receptors shown here come from a woman in her thirties or forties with acute or convalescent COVID-19.

V is TRBV6-5 and J is TRBJ1-2; 7 bases are a match to TRBD1. The germline V gene has CDR1 MNHEY and CDR2 SVGAGI. V dropped 7 bases and J dropped 3; count of bases not matched to a gene: 11. This CDR3 comprises 15 residues. CDR3 nucleotide sequence: TGTGCCAGCATTGGGGGGCCCGACAGGGACTATGGCTACACCTTC. The encoded protein is CASIGGPDRDYGYTF.

The rearrangement links TRBV28 to TRBJ2-2; TRBD2 is a possible D gene (6 bases). V shed 10 bases and J shed 6 bases, with 15 bases lying between them. CDR3 length: 13 amino acids. CDR1 and CDR2 (germline): MDHEN, SYDVKM. The CDR3 DNA sequence: TGTGCCATCAAGTCATCGGGAGCCGGGGAGCTGTTTTTT. Protein sequence: CAIKSSGAGELFF.

The chain carries TRBV7-9 and TRBJ2-5; D perhaps matches TRBD2 (6 bases). The CDR3 runs to 18 residues. Germline values: CDR1 SEHNR, CDR2 FQNEAQ (reference sequence). Trimming took off 4 bases at V and 0 bases at J, with 21 bases between the two ends. CDR3 DNA sequence: TGTGCCAGCAGCTCCCCTCAGGTGGGGGGAGAGTACCAAGAGACCCAGTACTTC. It is translated as CASSSPQVGGEYQETQYF.

This clone was counted a few times. In DNA form, the CDR3 reads TGCGCCAGCAGTGAGTCCCCGGGACAGGCCGAAAGGGTTTATGGCTACACCTTC. Encoded protein: CASSESPGQAERVYGYTF. The chain employs TRBV10-1 and TRBJ1-2; 8 bases agree with TRBD1. Per germline, CDR1 WNHNN and CDR2 SYGVQD (reference sequence). This CDR3 comprises 18 residues. The J segment lost 5 bases and the V segment lost 0 bases, leaving 14 bases of the junction unmatched.

The chain links TRBV4-1 to TRBJ2-7; 10 bases fit TRBD1. The V and J ends lost 4 bases and 2 bases, in that order; junction bases with no gene match: 5. Germline V CDR1 and CDR2: MGHRA, YSYEKL. The CDR3 sequence is 15 residues long. The CDR3 here is CASSLGQGGPYEQYF. As DNA, the CDR3 is TGCGCCAGCAGCCTCGGACAGGGGGGTCCCTACGAGCAGTACTTC.

This rearrangement joins TRBV12-5 to TRBJ1-1, with D unresolved. The CDR3 covers 17 residues. CDR1 and CDR2 (germline): LGHNT, FRNRAP. V lost 4 bases and J lost 3, with 21 bases in between. The CDR3 reads CASGSDTERAFYTEAFF. The CDR3 nucleotides read TGTGCTAGTGGTTCTGACACCGAAAGAGCTTTTTACACTGAAGCTTTCTTT.

The V gene is TRBV27, the J gene TRBJ2-7, with D possibly TRBD1 on 6 matching bases. The CDR3 spans 16 residues. Germline values: CDR1 MNHEY, CDR2 SMNVEV (reference sequence). Deletions cut 3 bases from V and 4 bases from J, with 19 bases between. The CDR3 DNA reads TGTGCCAGCAGTTTCTCCGGACAGAAGTCGGGGTACGAGCAGTACTTC. Its translation: CASSFSGQKSGYEQYF.

The chain is built from TRBV11-2 and TRBJ1-1; TRBD1 matches at 9 bases. Germline CDR1 and CDR2: SGHAT and FQNNGV. This CDR3 has 16 residues. V lost 3 bases to trimming and J lost 3 bases; unmatched junction nucleotides: 8. This CDR3 is CASSFIQGAMDTEAFF. The CDR3 DNA sequence: TGTGCCAGCAGCTTCATACAGGGGGCGATGGACACTGAAGCTTTCTTT.

The chain couples TRBV19 to TRBJ2-2, with 9 nucleotides matching TRBD1. The germline gives CDR1 LNHDA, CDR2 SQIVND (reference sequence). With V trimmed by 5 bases and J by 5 bases, 6 bases remained unmatched. The CDR3 runs 15 residues. The CDR3 spells CASSPHRGQTGELFF. The CDR3, as DNA: TGTGCCAGTAGTCCCCACAGGGGGCAGACCGGGGAGCTGTTTTTT.

V and J are TRBV25-1 and TRBJ1-4, with 8 bases that match TRBD1. This CDR3 is built from 15 residues. The V segment lost 3 bases and the J segment 3 bases; nucleotides outside the gene matches: 3. In germline, CDR1 is MGHDK, CDR2 SYGVNS. CDR3 coding DNA: TGTGCCAGCAGTGACGAGGACAGGGCTAATGAAAAACTGTTTTTT. This translates into CASSDEDRANEKLFF.

This clone came up a few times. V gene TRBV29-1 combines with J gene TRBJ2-7, with 8 positions matching TRBD2. CDR3 length: 13 residues. Looked up from germline, CDR1 is SQVTM and CDR2 is ANQGSEA. V lost 1 base and J lost 4; bases outside the gene matches: 3. The CDR3 is CSVEVSGGYEQYF. The CDR3 coding sequence is TGCAGCGTTGAAGTTTCGGGGGGGTACGAGCAGTACTTC.

The chain carries TRBV30 and TRBJ2-3, with 8 bases matching TRBD1. Germline values: CDR1 GTSNPN, CDR2 SVGIG (reference sequence). The CDR3 consists of 14 residues. J lost 6 bases, V lost 4 bases, and 9 bases had no gene match. The DNA of the CDR3 is TGTGCCTGGAACGGGCAGGGGGCAGCCGATACGCAGTATTTT. Its translation is CAWNGQGAADTQYF.

The chain recombines TRBV3-1 (or the pseudogene TRBV3-2) with TRBJ2-7, with D possibly matching TRBD2 (6 bases). The CDR3 covers 15 residues. Germline loops: CDR1 LGHDT, CDR2 YNNKEL (reference sequence). Deletions cut 5 bases from V and 0 bases from J, with 14 bases between. The CDR3 bases are TGTGCCAGCAGCTATGGAGGGTCTAGCTCCTACGAGCAGTACTTC. Its translation: CASSYGGSSSYEQYF.

This clone was observed once. V and J are TRBV7-6 and TRBJ1-1; TRBD1 matches at 8 bases. The CDR3 has 15 amino acids. CDR1 and CDR2 from the germline V gene are SGHVS and FNYEAQ. V was pared by 5 bases and J by 2 bases, with 7 bases of the junction left unmatched. CDR3 in DNA: TGTGCCAGCAGCCAACGGGACAGGCAAAACACTGAAGCTTTCTTT. Translated: CASSQRDRQNTEAFF. Drawing the rest from reference TRBV7-6 and TRBJ1-1, the complete variable domain is GAGVSQSPRYKVTKRGQDVALRCDPISGHVSLYWYRQALGQGPEFLTYFNYEAQQDKSGLPNDRFSAERPEGSISTLTIQRTEQRDSAMYRCASSQRDRQNTEAFFGQGTRLTVV.

The chain carries TRBV20-1 and TRBJ1-6; no definite D call. V gave up 3 bases and J gave up 0 bases, with 18 bases separating them. The length of the CDR3 is 18 residues. Looked up from germline, CDR1 is DFQATT and CDR2 is SNEGSKA (reference sequence). CDR3 region: CSASGVGLAGSYNSPLHF. The CDR3, as DNA: TGCAGTGCTAGTGGGGTGGGTTTAGCGGGCTCCTATAATTCACCCCTCCACTTT.

This clone has just one count. The chain carries TRBV6-2 or TRBV6-3 and TRBJ2-2; TRBD2 agrees at 12 bases. Germline lookup yields CDR1 MNHEY and CDR2 SVGEGT. This CDR3 region has 16 residues. The V and J ends lost 5 bases and 6 bases, in that order; junction bases with no gene match: 7. CDR3 bases: TGTGCCAGCAGTACCCGGACTAGCGGGGATTCCGGGGAGCTGTTTTTT. It is translated as CASSTRTSGDSGELFF.